This paragraph covers one T cell receptor beta chain sequence. The CDR3 contains 15 residues. V shed 2 bases and J 8 bases; nucleotides not matched to a gene: 8. The germline V gene has CDR1 ENHRY and CDR2 SYGVKD. These data come from a study of blood T cell repertoires in COVID-19. Study-wide background: The cDNA or gDNA used as material had been derived from T cells, B-cell-depleted T cells, or PBMCs.

The assay was immunoSEQ multiplex PCR, and TCRdb's table has in-frame clones only and misses some. The sample lists 85,000 to 95,000 clones; under 95% were seen once. The chain is built from TRBV10-3 and TRBJ1-4; 7 bases line up with TRBD1. The clonotype was recovered from a woman in her fifties or sixties in a cohort sampled during active COVID-19. Sequencing used peripheral blood. In nucleotides, the CDR3 is TGTGCCATCAGTGAGCCGACAGGGAACAGGGAAAAACTGTTTTTT. Protein: CAISEPTGNREKLFF.